This TCR beta chain emerged from a study of cytomegalovirus exposure and HLA in healthy donors (TCRdb year 2017). About the study as a whole: According to an earlier analysis of around 600 of the donors, some 180 million T cells yielded over 100 million unique TCR beta sequences and 276 Gb of sequence data. An early release covering approximately 600 HLA-typed donors comprised approximately 290 gigabases of sequencing data and roughly 86 million unique TCR sequences. Of the approximately 400 genotyped donors, more than 75% were placed in the genetic ancestry cluster associated with self-reported Caucasian donors. The aim of the study was to test whether cataloging public T cell receptors could identify signatures of past pathogen exposure. The study profiled the T cell repertoires of hundreds of subjects by immunosequencing and related them to cytomegalovirus serostatus. In addition to the first cohort of 666 subjects, a separate validation cohort of under 150 different subjects was used. The study combined high-throughput TCR immunosequencing, statistical association of individual TCRs with disease status, and machine learning to predict cytomegalovirus infection status. In a later analysis, previously published TCR beta repertoires from 666 donors were re-analyzed and high-resolution HLA genotyping was added so that TCR occurrence patterns could be studied. Rather than using new phenotypic data, the later analysis identified candidate immune exposures from TCR beta sequences and from how often those sequences occurred across donors. An earlier analysis of roughly 580 of the donors used high-throughput TCR beta sequencing to judge whether each TCR beta V gene segment behaved as functional or pseudogenic. Donor age, sex, ethnicity and CMV serostatus were collected together with the repertoire data. Genome-wide SNP genotypes for about 65% of the roughly 670 donors were used in a later genetic analysis, which treated that subset as a discovery cohort. All discovery cohort repertoires had been generated on a single sequencing platform. Both class I and class II loci were covered by HLA typing, at four-digit resolution. The number of donors typed differed by locus, with roughly 620-630 for A, B, C, DRB1 and DQB1, around 500 for DQA1, approximately 580 for DPA1, and some 450 for DPB1. Five DR-DQ haplotypes were treated as single units for association and clustering because of strong linkage in the cohort. Among about 370 genotyped donors of the cohort, an average of roughly 230,000 unique TCR beta nucleotide sequences was sequenced per donor, of which 15% to 20% were non-productive. Results the study describes overall, beyond this receptor: According to a later analysis, most CMV-associated TCR beta chains appeared to be HLA-restricted, and the HLA associations seemed to be driven largely by CMV exposure. Cytomegalovirus status was reported to be diagnosed by the classifier with high specificity and sensitivity in both the original and validation cohorts. Because HLA typing was unavailable for some donors at each locus, only the typed subset was used in association tests. The only immune exposure information available for the cohort was CMV serostatus. In vitro tests confirmed that a few of the cytomegalovirus-associated TCR beta chains recognize cytomegalovirus antigens. Correlated functional status among segregating V segments might be attributable to linkage disequilibrium, but an unknown experimental factor could not be ruled out. A later analysis found that HLA-associated TCR beta chains were more clonally expanded and had lower generation probabilities than equally common non-associated chains. The study listed approximately 150 TCR beta chains as associated with cytomegalovirus. While some public TCRs were present in many individuals, most TCR sequences turned up only very rarely across donors. Because counts were too low, 15 to 20 rarely observed V segments, including chromosome 9 orphons, were left out of the earlier analysis of a few hundred of the donors. A further reported finding was that TCR beta sequences accurately predicted the HLA-A and HLA-B alleles for most subjects in the first cohort. Specific HLA alleles were associated with some 15,000 TCR beta sequences at a false discovery rate of 0.05 in a later analysis. Several of the top co-occurrence clusters appeared to be linked to parvovirus B19, influenza, CMV and Epstein-Barr virus, according to a later analysis. Compared with the 666-donor mean, donors in an Asian-associated ancestry cluster had fewer N-insertions in productive TCRs, according to a later genetic analysis. A cluster of highly shared sequence variants was judged likely to be a technical artifact of the sequencing pipeline. Strong co-occurrence of HLA alleles, especially DR and DQ, made assigning TCR associations to individual alleles difficult. Presence/absence analyses assumed roughly uniform sequencing depth across donors, an assumption that may not hold. An association between a missense DCLRE1C variant and V-gene and J-gene trimming of TCR beta chains was found in a later genetic analysis and replicated in an independent cohort. Broadly in line with IMGT annotations, most TCR beta V segments showed up in productive rearrangements about 87% or about 30% of the time in an earlier analysis of around 550 of the donors. Only TCR beta chains were sequenced in this cohort, and the absence of alpha or paired-chain data limited detectable features. The authors suggested that the approach could potentially be extended to other disease states and immunological phenotypes. Some IMGT-functional V segments, including TRBV6-2 and TRBV6-3, could not be told apart with the 87-base-pair reads, so those segments were excluded. In a later analysis, the rate of TCR association differed among HLA loci, with DRB1 alleles having the most associated TCRs and HLA-C alleles having the fewest.

Inclusive of the bounding cysteine and phenylalanine, the CDR3 is 14 residues long. Only the CDR3 portion is preserved as DNA: 42 bases, with reading frame beginning at the first base. CDR1 is given as MNHEY and CDR2 as SVGAGI, both from the germline V gene. The germline V and J ends show losses of 6 bases and 0 bases respectively, and no gene match explains 4 bases of the junction. In total, roughly 670 healthy bone marrow donors made up the cohort. All cohort members were sampled while nominally healthy, although unrecorded immune exposures were likely present. The donor was CMV seropositive and belonged to the group of 270 or so seropositive cohort members. A peripheral blood sample was provided by each donor, and peripheral blood mononuclear cells were used for TCR beta sequencing. The Qiagen DNeasy Blood Extraction Kit was used to extract genomic DNA from the blood cell samples. Notes on this clone: The specificity of this receptor is unknown. Qualities for individual bases were not recorded, and no much larger clone is one base off.

Library method: the immunoSEQ multiplex PCR assay. For the multiplex PCR, a mixture combining 60 forward primers for TCR Vbeta segments and 13 reverse primers for TCR Jbeta segments was used. The CDR3 region of rearranged TCR beta genes was amplified from genomic DNA with a multiplex PCR assay. Amplified TCR beta libraries were sequenced as 87-base-pair reads on the Illumina HiSeq System. On the study's bioinformatics: Across the 500 to 700 repertoires, a later analysis counted some 80 million unique TCR beta chains, 9 million to 14 million of which were shared by at least two donors. A nearest-neighbor algorithm error-corrected the raw reads and collapsed the reads into unique sequences, merging closely related sequences to remove PCR and sequencing errors. Alignment of CDR3 sequences to IMGT reference sequences was used to assign V, D and J gene segments. For a sequence to be retained, at least a six-nucleotide match to both a V gene segment and a J gene segment was required. Rearrangements were called productive when the CDR3 lacked stop codons and stayed in frame with V and J; all others were non-productive. CDR3 was defined by IMGT convention, running from the second conserved V-encoded cysteine to the conserved J-encoded phenylalanine. Sequences without an unambiguous match to a single V gene segment were excluded from the earlier analysis of several hundred of the donors. In an earlier analysis of a few hundred of the donors, a V segment was called functional when productive rearrangements were above 56.7%, and segregating when the standard deviation between donors exceeded 5%. To diagnose cytomegalovirus status from the catalog of TCR beta chain sequences, a statistical classification framework was built. V and J gene assignment, in a later analysis, came from comparing TCR nucleotide sequences with IMGT/GENE-DB human TR gene sequences. A later analysis assigned CDR3 sequences and most-parsimonious VDJ recombination scenarios with the TCRdist pipeline. In a later analysis, each TCR beta chain was defined by its CDR3 amino acid sequence together with its V-gene family, and reads without a unique V-gene family were excluded. A later analysis removed 592 highly shared, low-generation-probability nucleotide sequences to deal with suspected cross-contamination and a sequencing artifact. In a later analysis, a clonal expansion index was calculated for each public chain from normalized within-repertoire ranks of inferred template counts. Generation probabilities in a later analysis came from a VDJ recombination model fitted to out-of-frame rearrangements, and those results were checked against IGoR. Hypergeometric tests were used in a later analysis to score TCR-TCR, TCR-HLA and TCR-CMV co-occurrence, with a repertoire-size bias correction applied to the TCR pairs. To estimate false discovery rates, a later analysis permuted the HLA or CMV assignments 20 times. In a later analysis, co-occurring TCRs were grouped using DBSCAN, with TCRdist sequence similarity added in when clustering inside HLA-allele-positive subsets. Repertoires with fewer than 30,000 or more than 120,000 public chains, plus five repertoires with anomalous nucleotide sharing, were excluded from co-occurrence clustering. In TCRdb, the immuneACCESS table is reduced to in-frame sequences with V and J assigned. These tables do not hold every clone; where another copy was compared, an unresolved V gene accounts for under half, and the others remain unexplained. That table gives V, J and clone size, and the DNA gave D and trimming. In all, the sample holds 150,000 to 200,000 clones, and around 76% of those were seen once. The ten most abundant clones make up about 2% of the sample.

This receptor chain uses TRBV6-5 and TRBJ1-2, with 7 bases aligning to TRBD1. The receptor was isolated from a woman aged 30 to 39 in good health and CMV-seropositive. Sequenced material: PBMCs. The nucleotides read TGTGCCAGCAGGGGACAGTTAGCTAACTATGGCTACACCTTC. This gives the protein CASRGQLANYGYTF.